This passage covers 20 T cell receptor beta chains from one sample sequenced in a study of T cell responses to AZD1222 COVID-19 vaccine. Using immunoSEQ multiplex PCR, the repertoire was profiled, and TCRdb retains in-frame clones only, with some absent. The table records over 100,000 clones, 88% of them present only once. The sample in question was peripheral blood, obtained on day 0 of MenACWY control vaccination. The receptors derive from an adult in good health.

The chain recombines TRBV30 with TRBJ1-2; D is unclear. The length of the CDR3 is 12 residues. V lost 7 bases, J lost 4 bases, and 13 bases lay in between. CDR1 and CDR2 from the germline V gene are GTSNPN and SVGIG (reference sequence). The CDR3 DNA is TGTGCCTTAGGGCGGGGATTCTATGGCTACACCTTC. This gives the protein CALGRGFYGYTF.

The chain combines TRBV28 with TRBJ2-2; D is undetermined. CDR3 length equals 13 residues. The germline V and J ends were trimmed by 4 bases and 6 bases, with 9 bases remaining between them. The V gene's germline CDR1 is MDHEN and CDR2 SYDVKM. The CDR3, as DNA: TGTGCCAGCAGTTCCGGTGCCGCCGGGGAGCTGTTTTTT. Its protein product is CASSSGAAGELFF.

The chain couples TRBV4-3 to TRBJ2-7; D gene unclear. Germline loops: CDR1 LGHNA, CDR2 YSLEER. The V end lost 0 bases, the J end lost 12 bases, and 18 bases lay between the germline ends. The CDR3 loop spans 14 amino acids. For the CDR3, the DNA is TGCGCCAGCAGCCAAGATCTTGAGACGGCGAAACTGTACTTC. Translation gives CASSQDLETAKLYF.

The CDR3 nucleotides are TGTGCCAGTAGTATTTCAGGGGGGTGGCAGCCCCAGCATTTT. As protein: CASSISGGWQPQHF. The genes are TRBV19 and TRBJ1-5, with 7 bases identical to TRBD1. This CDR3 contains 14 residues. After removal of 3 bases from V and 7 bases from J, the junction contained 6 bases not matched to a gene. Germline V gene data show CDR1 as LNHDA and CDR2 as SQIVND (reference sequence). The full variable domain, in which reference TRBV19 and TRBJ1-5 provide the parts outside the CDR3, is DGGITQSPKYLFRKEGQNVTLSCEQNLNHDAMYWYRQDPGQGLRLIYYSQIVNDFQKGDIAEGYSVSREKKESFPLTVTSAQKNPTAFYLCASSISGGWQPQHFGDGTRLSIL.

V usage is TRBV30 and J usage is TRBJ2-3, with D possibly being TRBD2 (7 bases). CDR1 GTSNPN and CDR2 SVGIG come from the germline V gene (reference sequence). The CDR3 covers 15 residues. The V gene lost 2 bases and the J gene lost 2 bases, with 14 bases spanning the gap. In DNA, the CDR3 is TGTGCCTGGAGTCCTGCCCGGGGGGCCACAGATACGCAGTATTTT. Its translation is CAWSPARGATDTQYF.

The chain has TRBV2 and TRBJ2-1, with TRBD1 matching over 7 bases. Germline V gene sequence: CDR1 SNHLY, CDR2 FYNNEI. V lost 4 bases, J lost 9 bases, and 9 bases stayed unmatched. This CDR3 contains 14 residues. CDR3 residues: CASSGRRGSGEQFF. CDR3 DNA sequence: TGTGCCAGCAGTGGTCGCAGGGGGTCTGGTGAGCAGTTCTTC. Based on the CDR3 plus reference TRBV2 and TRBJ2-1, the full variable domain is EPEVTQTPSHQVTQMGQEVILRCVPISNHLYFYWYRQILGQKVEFLVSFYNNEISEKSEIFDDQFSVERPDGSNFTLKIRSTKLEDSAMYFCASSGRRGSGEQFFGPGTRLTVL.

The J gene is TRBJ2-2, the V gene TRBV4-3; 14 positions agree with TRBD2. This CDR3 spans 17 amino acids. From germline, CDR1 is LGHNA and CDR2 YSLEER. V gave up 6 bases and J gave up 3 bases; unmatched junction bases: 6. As DNA, the CDR3 is TGCGCCAGCAGGACGGGACTAGCGGGAGCCGACACCGGGGAGCTGTTTTTT. It is translated as CASRTGLAGADTGELFF.

In DNA form, the CDR3 reads TGTGCCAGCAGCCCACAGGGGAACACTGAAGCTTTCTTT. Translated: CASSPQGNTEAFF. The J gene is TRBJ1-1, the V gene TRBV7-9, with D perhaps matching TRBD1 (6 bases). The CDR3 totals 13 residues. From germline, CDR1 is SEHNR and CDR2 FQNEAQ (reference sequence). Trimming pared 5 bases from V and 1 base from J, leaving 8 bases between.

Only one count was recorded for this clone. As DNA, the CDR3 is TGTGCCAGCAATCTGGGGCCGTCGTGGGGTAACACTGAAGCTTTCTTT. The encoded protein is CASNLGPSWGNTEAFF. The chain is built from TRBV11-2 and TRBJ1-1; D might be TRBD1 (5 bases). Germline CDR1 reads SGHAT; CDR2 reads FQNNGV. Trimming stripped 7 bases from V and 2 bases from J, with 20 bases between. CDR3 length equals 16 residues. Full variable domain (missing parts from reference TRBV11-2 and TRBJ1-1): EAGVAQSPRYKIIEKRQSVAFWCNPISGHATLYWYQQILGQGPKLLIQFQNNGVVDDSQLPKDRFSAERLKGVDSTLKIQPAKLEDSAVYLCASNLGPSWGNTEAFFGQGTRLTVV.

This chain joins TRBV30 and TRBJ1-1, with no clear D. Trimming left V 3 bases short and J 10 bases short, with 12 bases between. Germline V gene data show CDR1 as GTSNPN and CDR2 as SVGIG (reference sequence). The length of the CDR3 is 11 residues. CDR3 protein: CAWRMAMAAFF. CDR3 DNA sequence: TGTGCCTGGAGGATGGCGATGGCAGCTTTCTTT.

This clone has a handful of counts. The chain couples TRBV30 to TRBJ1-3; 9 bases are shared with TRBD1. Trimming cost V 4 bases and J 6 bases; bases outside gene matches: 7. The V gene's germline CDR1 is GTSNPN and CDR2 SVGIG (reference sequence). The CDR3 has 14 residues. The CDR3 protein is CAWKQGAAANTIYF. The CDR3 DNA reads as TGTGCCTGGAAACAGGGGGCAGCCGCAAACACCATATATTTT.

The chain combines TRBV29-1 with TRBJ2-5; 11 bases line up with TRBD1. The CDR3 length is 16 residues. Looked up from germline, CDR1 is SQVTM and CDR2 is ANQGSEA. V lost 6 bases to trimming and J lost 5 bases; unmatched junction nucleotides: 14. The CDR3 DNA follows: TGCAGCGTCCGAGGGGGACAGGGGGACTTTGGTGAGACCCAGTACTTC. Translating it yields CSVRGGQGDFGETQYF.

J is TRBJ1-6 and V is TRBV7-3, with a tentative D call TRBD1 (5 bases). Per the germline V gene, CDR1 is SGHTA and CDR2 is FQGTGA. V was clipped by 2 bases and J by 4 bases, with 9 bases between them. The length of the CDR3 is 15 residues. The CDR3 reads CASSLQGNYNSPLHF. The CDR3 nucleotides read TGTGCCAGCAGCTTACAGGGCAATTATAATTCACCCCTCCACTTT.

The rearrangement links TRBV25-1 to TRBJ1-4; D not resolved. Per germline, CDR1 MGHDK and CDR2 SYGVNS. With 7 bases removed from V and 4 bases from J, the gap between germline ends came to 16 bases. The CDR3 has 15 amino acids. The CDR3 here is CASNGGCCNNEKLFF. The CDR3 DNA reads as TGTGCCAGCAATGGAGGGTGCTGTAATAATGAAAAACTGTTTTTT.

The chain joins TRBV7-2 to TRBJ1-1; D is ambiguous. The ends were cut back, 4 bases at V and 3 bases at J, with 12 bases in the middle. Per germline, CDR1 SGHTA and CDR2 FQGNSA. The CDR3 runs 14 residues. CDR3 region: CASSSYDSYTEAFF. CDR3 bases: TGTGCCAGCAGCTCCTATGATAGTTACACTGAAGCTTTCTTT. The complete variable domain, with remaining parts taken from reference TRBV7-2 and TRBJ1-1, reads GAGVSQSPSNKVTEKGKDVELRCDPISGHTALYWYRQSLGQGLEFLIYFQGNSAPDKSGLPSDRFSAERTGGSVSTLTIQRTQQEDSAVYLCASSSYDSYTEAFFGQGTRLTVV.

V is TRBV11-2 and J is TRBJ1-1; possibly TRBD1 for D (6 bases). The CDR3 is made up of 15 amino acids. V lost 8 bases and J 2 bases, leaving 18 bases between the germline ends. The germline CDR1 and CDR2 sequences are SGHAT and FQNNGV. The CDR3: CASVPGRGTNTEAFF. The CDR3 nucleotides are TGTGCCAGCGTTCCGGGGCGGGGGACAAACACTGAAGCTTTCTTT.

The chain carries TRBV7-3 and TRBJ2-7, with 7 nucleotides matching TRBD2. The V gene end was trimmed by 5 bases and the J gene end by 6 bases; junction bases not matched to a gene: 10. The CDR3 extends over 14 amino acids. From germline, CDR1 is SGHTA and CDR2 FQGTGA. The CDR3 coding sequence is TGTGCCAGCAGCCCAGGTCGGGGGGAAACCGAGCAGTACTTC. Encoded protein: CASSPGRGETEQYF. The full variable domain, with the rest looked up from reference TRBV7-3 and TRBJ2-7, is GAGVSQTPSNKVTEKGKYVELRCDPISGHTALYWYRQSLGQGPEFLIYFQGTGAADDSGLPNDRFFAVRPEGSVSTLKIQRTERGDSAVYLCASSPGRGETEQYFGPGTRLTVT.

The chain links TRBV18 to TRBJ1-5, with D perhaps matching TRBD1 (5 bases). V lost 3 bases and J 1 base, leaving 13 bases between the germline ends. CDR1 is KGHSH and CDR2 is LQKENI in the germline V gene. This CDR3 is 16 amino acids long. The CDR3 nucleotides read TGTGCCAGCTCACCTATGAGGGGCAGGAGCAATCAGCCCCAGCATTTT. Translation: CASSPMRGRSNQPQHF.

J is TRBJ1-6 and V is TRBV4-1, with D uncertain. Germline V gene sequence: CDR1 MGHRA, CDR2 YSYEKL. V was cut by 3 bases and J by 8 bases, with 20 bases left in between. The CDR3 has 17 amino acids. CDR3 sequence reads: CASSHPKSRGMDSPLHF. DNA for the CDR3: TGCGCCAGCAGCCATCCCAAGAGTCGGGGTATGGATTCACCCCTCCACTTT.

This clone was counted a single time. The V call is TRBV18, the J call TRBJ2-7; the D gene is possibly TRBD1 (6 bases). Deletions cut 3 bases from V and 2 bases from J, with 8 bases between. CDR1 KGHSH and CDR2 LQKENI come from the germline V gene. The CDR3 length is 13 residues. CDR3 region: CASSPRQAYEQYF. The DNA of the CDR3 is TGTGCCAGCTCACCCAGACAGGCCTACGAGCAGTACTTC.